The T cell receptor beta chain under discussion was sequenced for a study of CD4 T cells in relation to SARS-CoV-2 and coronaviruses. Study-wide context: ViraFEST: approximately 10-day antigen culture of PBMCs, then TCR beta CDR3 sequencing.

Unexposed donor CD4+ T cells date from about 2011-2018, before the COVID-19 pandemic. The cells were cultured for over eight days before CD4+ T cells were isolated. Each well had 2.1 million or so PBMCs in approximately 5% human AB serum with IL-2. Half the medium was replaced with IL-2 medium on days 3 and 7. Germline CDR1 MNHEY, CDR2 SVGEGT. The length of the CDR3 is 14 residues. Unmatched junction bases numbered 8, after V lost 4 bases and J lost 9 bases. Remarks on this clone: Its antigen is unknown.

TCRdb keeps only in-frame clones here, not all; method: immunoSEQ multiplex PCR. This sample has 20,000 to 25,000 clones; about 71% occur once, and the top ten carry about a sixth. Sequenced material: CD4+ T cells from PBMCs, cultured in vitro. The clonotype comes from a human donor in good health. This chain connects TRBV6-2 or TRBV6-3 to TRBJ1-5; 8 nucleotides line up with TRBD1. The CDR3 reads CASSSTGGGRPQHF. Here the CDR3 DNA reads TGTGCCAGCAGTTCCACAGGGGGAGGTAGGCCCCAGCATTTT.